This T cell receptor (beta chain) was captured in a study of patients and donors after allogeneic stem cell transplantation. TCRdb reanalysed the RT-PCR reads using MiXCR and keeps one entry per CDR3 protein. The sample has about a million distinct CDR3 sequences; more than 15% are singletons. CDR3 length: 12 residues. CDR1 is SNHLY, CDR2 FYNNEI, per germline. V lost 8 bases and J 8 bases, leaving 13 bases between the germline ends. This receptor was identified in a human donor who was either an allogeneic HSCT recipient or a stem cell or donor lymphocyte infusion donor (not recorded which). It is not recorded whose cells these are; they may come from a transplant donor. The chain is built from TRBV2 and TRBJ2-1, with a tentative D call TRBD2 (5 bases). The sample was blood, either unsorted or a sorted T cell fraction (not recorded which). CDR3 in DNA: TGTGCCAGCCTTCTAGGGAGTGATGAGCAGTTCTTC. Residues: CASLLGSDEQFF.